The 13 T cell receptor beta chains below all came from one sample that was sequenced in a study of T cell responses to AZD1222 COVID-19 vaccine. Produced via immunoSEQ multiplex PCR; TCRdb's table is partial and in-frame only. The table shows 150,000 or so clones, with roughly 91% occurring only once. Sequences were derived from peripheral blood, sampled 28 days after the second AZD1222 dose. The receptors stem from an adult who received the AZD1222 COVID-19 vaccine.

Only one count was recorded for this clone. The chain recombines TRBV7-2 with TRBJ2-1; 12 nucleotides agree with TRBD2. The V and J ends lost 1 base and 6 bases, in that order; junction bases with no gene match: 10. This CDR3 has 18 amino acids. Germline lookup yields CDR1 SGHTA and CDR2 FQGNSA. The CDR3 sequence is CASSLESLAGGRSNEQFF. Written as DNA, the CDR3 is TGTGCCAGCAGCTTAGAGAGTCTAGCGGGAGGGCGTAGCAATGAGCAGTTCTTC.

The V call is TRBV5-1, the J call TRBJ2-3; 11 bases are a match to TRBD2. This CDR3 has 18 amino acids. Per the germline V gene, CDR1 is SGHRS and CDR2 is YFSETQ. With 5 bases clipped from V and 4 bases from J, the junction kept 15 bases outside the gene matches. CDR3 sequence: CASSGTSGGGGVADTQYF. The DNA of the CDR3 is TGCGCCAGCAGTGGGACTAGCGGAGGGGGAGGGGTCGCAGATACGCAGTATTTT.

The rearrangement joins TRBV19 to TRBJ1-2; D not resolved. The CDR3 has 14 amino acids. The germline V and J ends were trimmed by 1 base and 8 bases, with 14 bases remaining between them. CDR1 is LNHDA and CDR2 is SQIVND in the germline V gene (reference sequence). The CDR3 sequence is CASSIVNRNGGYTF. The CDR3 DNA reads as TGTGCCAGTAGTATAGTCAACCGGAATGGAGGCTACACCTTC.

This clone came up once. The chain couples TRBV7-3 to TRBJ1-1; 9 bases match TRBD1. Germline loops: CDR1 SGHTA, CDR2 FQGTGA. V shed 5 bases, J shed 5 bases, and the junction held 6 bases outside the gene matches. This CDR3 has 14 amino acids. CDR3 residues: CASSRQGGWTEAFF. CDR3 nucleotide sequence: TGTGCCAGCAGCAGACAGGGGGGTTGGACTGAAGCTTTCTTT.

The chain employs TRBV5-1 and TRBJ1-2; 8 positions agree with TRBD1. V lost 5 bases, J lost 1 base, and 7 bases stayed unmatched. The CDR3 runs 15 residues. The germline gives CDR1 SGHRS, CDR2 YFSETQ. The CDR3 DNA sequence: TGCGCCAGCAGGACGGGACAGGCAAATAACTATGGCTACACCTTC. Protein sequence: CASRTGQANNYGYTF.

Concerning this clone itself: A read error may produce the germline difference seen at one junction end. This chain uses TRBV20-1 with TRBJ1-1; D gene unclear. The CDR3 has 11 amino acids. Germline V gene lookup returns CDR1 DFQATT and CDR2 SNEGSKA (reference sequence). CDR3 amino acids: CSARDETGAFF. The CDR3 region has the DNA TGCAGTGCTAGAGATGAGACTGGAGCTTTCTTT.

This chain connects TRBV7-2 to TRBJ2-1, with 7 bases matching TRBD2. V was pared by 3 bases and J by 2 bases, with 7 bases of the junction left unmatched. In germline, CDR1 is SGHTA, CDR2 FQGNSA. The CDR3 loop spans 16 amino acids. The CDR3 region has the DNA TGTGCCAGCAGCTTCCTCGGCGGGAGACCCTACAATGAGCAGTTCTTC. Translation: CASSFLGGRPYNEQFF.

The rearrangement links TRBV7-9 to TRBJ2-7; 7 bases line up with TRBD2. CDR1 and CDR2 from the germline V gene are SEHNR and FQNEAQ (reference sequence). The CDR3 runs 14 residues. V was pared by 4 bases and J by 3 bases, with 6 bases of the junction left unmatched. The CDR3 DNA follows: TGTGCCAGCAGCTGGGCTAGCGGCCTCTACGAGCAGTACTTC. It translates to CASSWASGLYEQYF.

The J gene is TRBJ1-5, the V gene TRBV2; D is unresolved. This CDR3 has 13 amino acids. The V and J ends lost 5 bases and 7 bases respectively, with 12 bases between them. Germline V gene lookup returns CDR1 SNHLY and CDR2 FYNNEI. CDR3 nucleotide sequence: TGTGCCAGCAGTCCCTCAGATTCGCAGCCCCAGCATTTT. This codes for CASSPSDSQPQHF.

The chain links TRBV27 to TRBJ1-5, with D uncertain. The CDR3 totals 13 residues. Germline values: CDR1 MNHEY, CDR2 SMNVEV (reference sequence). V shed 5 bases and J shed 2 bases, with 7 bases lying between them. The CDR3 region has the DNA TGTGCCAGCAGTCGAACGGGCAATCAGCCCCAGCATTTT. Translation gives CASSRTGNQPQHF.

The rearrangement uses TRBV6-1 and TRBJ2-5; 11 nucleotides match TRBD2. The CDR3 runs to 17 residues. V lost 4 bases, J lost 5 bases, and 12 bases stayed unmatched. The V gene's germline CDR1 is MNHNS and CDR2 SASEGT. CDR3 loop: CASSVQNSGRAMETQYF. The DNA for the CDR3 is TGTGCCAGCAGTGTCCAGAATAGCGGGAGGGCCATGGAGACCCAGTACTTC.

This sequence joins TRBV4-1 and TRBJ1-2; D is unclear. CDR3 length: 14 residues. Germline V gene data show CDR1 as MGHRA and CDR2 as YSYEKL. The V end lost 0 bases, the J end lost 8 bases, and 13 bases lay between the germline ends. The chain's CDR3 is CASSQDPVGIGYTF. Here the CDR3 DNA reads TGCGCCAGCAGCCAAGATCCAGTCGGGATCGGCTACACCTTC.

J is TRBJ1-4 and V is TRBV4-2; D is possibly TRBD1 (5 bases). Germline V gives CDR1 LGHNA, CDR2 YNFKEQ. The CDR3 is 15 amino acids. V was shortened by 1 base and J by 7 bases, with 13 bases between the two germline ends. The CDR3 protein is CASSQVGGFGEKLFF. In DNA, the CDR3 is TGTGCCAGCAGCCAAGTGGGGGGATTTGGTGAAAAACTGTTTTTT.